These 24 T cell receptor beta chains came from one sample sequenced in a study of shared clonotypes between healthy human individuals. The assay was immunoSEQ multiplex PCR, and TCRdb's table has in-frame clones only and misses some. The data show 1 million to 1.2 million clones, with 77% seen just once and roughly 0.82% held by the top ten. The sequencing input was memory CD4+ T cells from PBMCs. Subset: CD45RA-negative fraction. These receptors were collected from a man aged 18 to 30 in good health. Some clones in this sample may be carry-over from other donors' samples.

This chain connects TRBV28 to TRBJ1-2; possible D gene TRBD1, 5 bases. The germline gives CDR1 MDHEN, CDR2 SYDVKM. Trimming cost V 7 bases and J 9 bases, with 27 bases left between them. The CDR3 runs to 16 residues. This chain's CDR3 is CASNQQGAGNKGSYTF. The CDR3 region has the DNA TGTGCCAGCAATCAGCAGGGCGCAGGGAATAAGGGGAGCTACACCTTC.

The chain uses TRBV7-3 and TRBJ2-1, with 8 bases identical to TRBD2. The CDR3 loop spans 13 amino acids. The germline CDR1 and CDR2 sequences are SGHTA and FQGTGA. J lost 10 bases, V lost 5 bases, and 7 bases had no gene match. The CDR3 sequence is CASSLSPSGEQFF. CDR3 nucleotides: TGTGCCAGCAGCCTCTCGCCTAGCGGGGAGCAGTTCTTC.

A remark on this clone: A much more abundant neighbour one base away suggests this may be a read error. Other DNA sequences from this sample encode an identical CDR3 as well. V and J are TRBV20-1 and TRBJ2-3; D gene ambiguous. V was shortened by 3 bases and J by 3 bases, with 4 bases between the two germline ends. Germline assignment: CDR1 DFQATT and CDR2 SNEGSKA (reference sequence). This CDR3 has 11 amino acids. The CDR3 spells CSASETDTQYF. The CDR3 DNA reads as TGCAGTGCTAGCGAAACAGATACGCAGTATTTT.

In DNA form, the CDR3 reads TGTGCCTGGACGACTAGCGGGAGACACGAGCAGTACTTC. Protein product: CAWTTSGRHEQYF. The chain combines TRBV30 with TRBJ2-7; TRBD2 matches 12 bases. The CDR3 totals 13 residues. Germline V gene sequence: CDR1 GTSNPN, CDR2 SVGIG (reference sequence). Trimming at V came to 4 bases and at J to 5 bases, leaving 3 bases not matched to a gene.

V gene TRBV11-2 combines with J gene TRBJ1-1; possibly TRBD1 for D (5 bases). The germline CDR1 and CDR2 sequences are SGHAT and FQNNGV. The CDR3 is 15 amino acids. V shed 7 bases and J shed 0 bases, with 15 bases lying between them. The CDR3 region has the DNA TGTGCCAGCATCCTGGGGGGGAGCTTGAACACTGAAGCTTTCTTT. Translated: CASILGGSLNTEAFF.

The gene calls are TRBV5-1 and TRBJ2-7, with D perhaps TRBD2 (6 bases). Trimming cost V 2 bases and J 1 base, with 13 bases left between them. Germline-derived CDR1 and CDR2 are SGHRS and YFSETQ. This CDR3 has 15 residues. The DNA for the CDR3 is TGCGCCAGCAGCTTCTCCTCCGGGGGATCCTACGAGCAGTACTTC. It is translated as CASSFSSGGSYEQYF.

This clone has at least ten counts. This CDR3 is also generated by other DNA sequences in the sample. The chain joins TRBV7-2 to TRBJ1-1, with 10 bases identical to TRBD1. V was clipped by 5 bases and J by 12 bases; unmatched bases: 15. CDR1 is SGHTA and CDR2 is FQGNSA in the germline V gene. The CDR3 covers 15 residues. The CDR3 nucleotides are TGTGCCAGCAGCGTTCCCGGGACAGGGGTAAACAAGCCTTTCTTT. Translating it yields CASSVPGTGVNKPFF. The whole variable domain, filled in from reference TRBV7-2 and TRBJ1-1, reads GAGVSQSPSNKVTEKGKDVELRCDPISGHTALYWYRQSLGQGLEFLIYFQGNSAPDKSGLPSDRFSAERTGGSVSTLTIQRTQQEDSAVYLCASSVPGTGVNKPFFGQGTRLTVV.

The chain employs TRBV5-1 and TRBJ1-2; D unresolved. CDR3 length: 14 amino acids. Trimming took 4 bases from V and 7 from J, leaving 17 bases between them. CDR1 and CDR2 (germline): SGHRS, YFSETQ. Here the CDR3 DNA reads TGCGCCAGCAGCCACGAAGCAGGATTCTCTGGCTACACCTTC. It encodes CASSHEAGFSGYTF. Looking up the rest from reference TRBV5-1 and TRBJ1-2 gives the full variable domain: KAGVTQTPRYLIKTRGQQVTLSCSPISGHRSVSWYQQTPGQGLQFLFEYFSETQRNKGNFPGRFSGRQFSNSRSEMNVSTLELGDSALYLCASSHEAGFSGYTFGSGTRLTVV.

On this clone itself: The sample carries other DNA sequences with the same CDR3. V usage is TRBV15 and J usage is TRBJ2-7; no clear D. CDR3 size: 14 residues. Germline V gene lookup returns CDR1 LNHNV and CDR2 YYDKDF (reference sequence). Trimming removed 0 bases from V and 3 bases from J, with 9 bases in between. The CDR3 here is CATSREGRVYEQYF. Here the CDR3 DNA reads TGTGCCACCAGCAGAGAGGGCAGAGTCTACGAGCAGTACTTC.

The J gene is TRBJ1-1, the V gene TRBV7-3, with D unclear. V was cut by 2 bases and J by 5 bases, with 12 bases left in between. The CDR3 extends over 14 amino acids. Looked up from germline, CDR1 is SGHTA and CDR2 is FQGTGA. The CDR3 DNA is TGTGCCAGCAGCTTATTAGGCGAAACAACTGAAGCTTTCTTT. The encoded protein is CASSLLGETTEAFF.

J is TRBJ2-5 and V is TRBV4-1, with a possible D match to TRBD1 (6 bases). This CDR3 has 20 residues. V lost 1 base and J 5 bases, leaving 29 bases between the germline ends. Germline V gene data show CDR1 as MGHRA and CDR2 as YSYEKL. CDR3 loop: CASSQGTLSRPGAAGETQYF. The DNA for the CDR3 is TGCGCCAGCAGCCAAGGAACCCTTTCACGACCAGGGGCTGCAGGCGAGACCCAGTACTTC.

The J gene is TRBJ2-5, the V gene TRBV10-3, with D possibly matching TRBD1 (6 bases). V lost 6 bases and J lost 3, with 11 bases in between. Germline lookup yields CDR1 ENHRY and CDR2 SYGVKD. The CDR3 sequence is 13 residues long. CDR3 residues: CAIRPNREETQYF. DNA of the CDR3: TGTGCCATCAGGCCGAACAGGGAAGAGACCCAGTACTTC.

The gene calls are TRBV10-1 and TRBJ2-7; TRBD2 matches 7 bases. CDR3 size: 14 residues. V lost 10 bases, J lost 3 bases, and 12 bases stayed unmatched. Per the germline V gene, CDR1 is WNHNN and CDR2 is SYGVQD (reference sequence). CDR3 amino acids: CAILKGGGSYEQYF. The CDR3, as DNA: TGCGCCATCTTGAAAGGAGGCGGGAGCTACGAGCAGTACTTC.

J is TRBJ2-5 and V is TRBV27, with a tentative D call TRBD1 (6 bases). V shed 0 bases and J shed 11 bases, with 13 bases lying between them. The CDR3 runs 13 residues. CDR1 and CDR2 (germline): MNHEY, SMNVEV (reference sequence). The CDR3 region is CASSLSVTGQQYF. DNA of the CDR3: TGTGCCAGCAGTTTATCGGTGACAGGCCAGCAGTACTTC.

At least ten counts were recorded for this clone. J is TRBJ1-4 and V is TRBV9, with a possible D match to TRBD1 (5 bases). Germline V CDR1 and CDR2: SGDLS, YYNGEE. The CDR3 totals 14 residues. Trimming took off 3 bases at V and 10 bases at J, with 16 bases between the two ends. The CDR3 reads CASSDPFGGGKLFF. For the CDR3, the DNA is TGTGCCAGCAGCGATCCCTTTGGGGGGGGAAAACTGTTTTTT. Full variable domain (outside the CDR3, taken from reference TRBV9 and TRBJ1-4): DSGVTQTPKHLITATGQRVTLRCSPRSGDLSVYWYQQSLDQGLQFLIQYYNGEERAKGNILERFSAQQFPDLHSELNLSSLELGDSALYFCASSDPFGGGKLFFGSGTQLSVL.

The rearrangement links TRBV4-3 to TRBJ1-3; 8 nucleotides agree with TRBD1. The length of the CDR3 is 14 residues. Trimming cost V 1 base and J 4 bases; bases outside gene matches: 0. Germline CDR1 and CDR2: LGHNA and YSLEER. DNA for the CDR3: TGCGCCAGCAGCCAAGGGACAGGGGGAAACACCATATATTTT. Encoded protein: CASSQGTGGNTIYF.

This chain joins TRBV7-3 and TRBJ2-5; D is unresolved. The germline gives CDR1 SGHTA, CDR2 FQGTGA. V lost 5 bases and J 4 bases, leaving 11 bases between the germline ends. CDR3 length: 13 amino acids. The CDR3 here is CASSQLHSETQYF. CDR3 DNA: TGTGCCAGCAGCCAATTACACTCAGAGACCCAGTACTTC.

This chain joins TRBV10-2 and TRBJ2-2; tentatively, D is TRBD1 (5 bases). Germline CDR1 and CDR2: WSHSY and SAAADI. The CDR3 has 14 residues. Trimming took off 9 bases at V and 6 bases at J, with 17 bases between the two ends. CDR3: CASVRVFEAGELFF. DNA of the CDR3: TGCGCCAGTGTCAGGGTATTTGAGGCCGGGGAGCTGTTTTTT.

As for this clone: Other DNA sequences in this specimen translate into the identical CDR3. The rearrangement uses TRBV5-4 and TRBJ2-7, with a possible D match to TRBD2 (6 bases). The V end lost 3 bases, the J end lost 4 bases, and 11 bases lay between the germline ends. Germline lookup yields CDR1 SGHNT and CDR2 YYREEE (reference sequence). The CDR3 consists of 13 residues. This CDR3 is CASSSGTSYEQYF. DNA of the CDR3: TGTGCCAGCAGCTCCGGGACTTCATACGAGCAGTACTTC.

The CDR3 nucleotides read TGCGCCAGCAGCCCAGGAGGGGGTATCGCGAACACTGAAGCTTTCTTT. It encodes CASSPGGGIANTEAFF. This chain links TRBV5-1 with TRBJ1-1; D perhaps matches TRBD1 (6 bases). The CDR3 is 16 residues long. V was cut by 4 bases and J by 1 base, with 17 bases left in between. Germline V gene lookup returns CDR1 SGHRS and CDR2 YFSETQ.

The gene calls are TRBV7-9 and TRBJ2-2; D perhaps matches TRBD1 (6 bases). V lost 4 bases and J lost 0, with 9 bases in between. The CDR3 totals 15 residues. Germline CDR1 and CDR2: SEHNR and FQNEAQ (reference sequence). This chain's CDR3 is CASSSQGSNTGELFF. In DNA form, the CDR3 reads TGTGCCAGCAGCTCACAGGGTTCGAACACCGGGGAGCTGTTTTTT.

To note about this clone: This clone may be a read error of a much larger clone one base away. The chain joins TRBV7-7 to TRBJ2-2; weak D call: TRBD2 (5 bases). The CDR3 runs to 15 residues. The germline V gene encodes CDR1 SSHAT and CDR2 FNYEAQ (reference sequence). CDR3 nucleotide sequence: TGTGCTAGCTGCCCCCAGGACTCGAACACCGGGGAGCTGTTTTTT. Residues: CASCPQDSNTGELFF. Using reference TRBV7-7 and TRBJ2-2 for the parts outside the CDR3, the full variable domain is GAGVSQSPRYKVTKRGQDVTLRCDPISSHATLYWYQQALGQGPEFLTYFNYEAQPDKSGLPSDRFSAERPEGSISTLTIQRTEQRDSAMYRCASCPQDSNTGELFFGEGSRLTVL.

Concerning this clone: This may be a read error: a much more frequent sequence differs by one nucleotide. Additional DNA sequences in this sample encode the identical CDR3. The chain employs TRBV18 and TRBJ2-5, with TRBD1 matching 7 bases. The germline V gene has CDR1 KGHSH and CDR2 LQKENI. This CDR3 is 15 amino acids long. CDR3 protein: CASSQRQGQGETQYF. The CDR3 region has the DNA TGTGCCAGCTCCCAAAGACAGGGCCAGGGAGAGACTCAGTACTTC.

The chain carries TRBV6-6 and TRBJ1-2, with a tentative D call TRBD1 (5 bases). Trimming pared 7 bases from V and 3 bases from J, leaving 15 bases between. The CDR3 contains 14 residues. CDR1 is MNHNY, CDR2 SVGAGI, per germline (reference sequence). The CDR3 nucleotides read TGTGCCAGCACCCATGGGGGGTCAGACTATGGCTACACCTTC. This encodes CASTHGGSDYGYTF.